The rows below give T cell receptor beta chains drawn from one sample of a study of T cells in Graves' hyperthyroidism and ophthalmopathy. Each CDR3 protein is one row after TCRdb ran MiXCR on the multiplex PCR reads. Of around 600,000 distinct CDR3 sequences listed, approximately 16% were seen once; the top ten hold approximately 3.5%. The material sequenced was blood. Receptors originate from a woman aged 40-49 years with Graves' ophthalmopathy. CDR3s leave out the opening cysteine and the closing phenylalanine or tryptophan.

>TRBV19|TRBJ2-5
ASSTILTGTRETQY
>TRBV11-2|TRBJ2-7
ASSLVASGSYEQY
>TRBV15|TRBJ1-6
ATSRNQGGISPLH
>TRBV7-8|TRBJ2-5
ASSLWGGHQETQY
>TRBV5-1|TRBJ2-5
ASSKGTEETQY
>TRBV27|TRBJ2-5
ASSQTSGIGSQY
>TRBV20-1|TRBJ1-1
SAGDKHTEAF
>TRBV6-1|TRBJ1-2
ASSEAAGTGAHGYT
>TRBV20-1|TRBJ2-5
SARGGRGETQY
>TRBV6-5|TRBJ2-2
ASSYDGTANTGELF
>TRBV6-2/TRBV6-3|TRBJ1-2
ASSARRSGYT
>TRBV12-3/TRBV12-4|TRBJ2-1
ASSLFQQANEQF
>TRBV4-1|TRBJ2-7
ASSQPGHLREQY
>TRBV7-3|TRBJ1-3
ASSYSRDRTGNTIY
>TRBV24-1|TRBJ2-5
ATSDWAGGETQY
>TRBV28|TRBJ1-5
ASSLAGASNQPQH
>TRBV11-2|TRBJ2-5
ASSLEGSGAGRETQY
>TRBV11-1|TRBJ2-3
ASSSSRLLTDTQY
>TRBV12-3/TRBV12-4|TRBJ1-2
ASSSSGRGNYGYT
>TRBV10-3|TRBJ2-7
AISGLASSSYEQY
>TRBV27|TRBJ2-1
ASTGYSYNEQF
>TRBV20-1|TRBJ2-3
SAGASGLDTQY
>TRBV5-1|TRBJ2-5
ASRPQVGEETQY
>TRBV2|TRBJ1-3
ASREGGSAGNTIY
>TRBV5-6|TRBJ1-2
ASSLAADYGYT
>TRBV10-1|TRBJ2-1
ASSDPGTGVNEQF
>TRBV27|TRBJ2-3
ASRKQGSDTQY
>TRBV18|TRBJ1-5
ASSPVDSRPPQH
>TRBV7-3|TRBJ2-5
ASSLQGAGRETQY
>TRBV7-9|TRBJ1-4
ASSLEISGRQKLF
>TRBV4-1|TRBJ1-2
ASSPLGTVYGYT
>TRBV3-1|TRBJ1-5
ASSRGQLNQPQH
>TRBV7-3|TRBJ2-1
ASSSVAANNEQF
>TRBV6-1|TRBJ2-5
ASSDGAPRRETQY
>TRBV5-1|TRBJ2-5
ASSPGLQTQY
>TRBV2|TRBJ1-1
AGSQRTAEAF
>TRBV30|TRBJ1-1
AWSVRRNTEAF
>TRBV5-1|TRBJ2-3
ASSLEGRSTDTQY
>TRBV6-1|TRBJ2-2
AIGQGDTGELF
>TRBV24-1|TRBJ2-3
ATSDTGMSTDTQY